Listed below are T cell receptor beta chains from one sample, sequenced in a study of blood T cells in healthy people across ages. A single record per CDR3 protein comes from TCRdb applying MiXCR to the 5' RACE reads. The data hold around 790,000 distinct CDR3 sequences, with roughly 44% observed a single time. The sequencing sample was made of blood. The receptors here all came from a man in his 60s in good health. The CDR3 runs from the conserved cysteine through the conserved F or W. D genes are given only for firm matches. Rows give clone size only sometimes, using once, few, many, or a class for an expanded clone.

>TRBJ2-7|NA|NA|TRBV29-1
CSVESRADSYEQYF
TGCAGCGTTGAATCCAGAGCGGACTCCTACGAGCAGTACTTC
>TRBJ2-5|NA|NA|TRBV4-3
CASSQERAQGRETQYF
TGCGCCAGCAGCCAAGAAAGGGCACAGGGGAGGGAGACCCAGTACTTC
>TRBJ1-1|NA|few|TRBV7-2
CASSGGVGNTEAFF
TGTGCCAGCAGCGGGGGGGTGGGGAACACTGAAGCTTTCTTT
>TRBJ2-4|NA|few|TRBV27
CASRTGGSKNIQYF
TGTGCCAGCAGAACCGGAGGGTCCAAAAACATTCAGTACTTC
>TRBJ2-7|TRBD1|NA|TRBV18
CASSPDRERTYEQYF
TGTGCCAGCTCGCCCGACAGGGAAAGAACCTACGAGCAGTACTTC
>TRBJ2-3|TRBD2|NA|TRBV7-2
CTSSLVLAGVADTQYF
TGTACCAGCAGCTTAGTGCTAGCGGGGGTTGCAGATACGCAGTATTTT
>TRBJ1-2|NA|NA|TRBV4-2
CASSQKEGRRAYGYTF
TGTGCCAGCAGCCAGAAGGAGGGGAGACGGGCATATGGCTACACCTTC
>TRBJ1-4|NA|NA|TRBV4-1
CASSQDRVGEKLFF
TGCGCCAGCAGCCAAGACAGGGTCGGTGAAAAACTGTTTTTT
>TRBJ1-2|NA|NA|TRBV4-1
CASSVDRLVLYGYTF
TGCGCCAGCAGCGTAGACAGGCTGGTCTTATATGGCTACACCTTC
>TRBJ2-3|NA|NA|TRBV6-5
CASSYSGSSPTDTQYF
TGTGCCAGCAGTTACTCCGGGTCAAGCCCTACAGATACGCAGTATTTT
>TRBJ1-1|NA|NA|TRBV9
CASSVGGEDTEAFF
TGTGCCAGCAGCGTAGGGGGAGAGGACACTGAAGCTTTCTTT
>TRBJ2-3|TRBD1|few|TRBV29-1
CSVEDAGQGYTGPAQYF
TGCAGCGTTGAAGATGCGGGACAGGGGTACACAGGACCCGCGCAGTATTTT
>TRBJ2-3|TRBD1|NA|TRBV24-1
CATSEPGQGARDTQYF
TGTGCCACCAGTGAGCCCGGACAGGGGGCGAGAGATACGCAGTATTTT
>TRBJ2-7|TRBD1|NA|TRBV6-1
CAYTWDSRLRYEQYF
TGTGCCTATACCTGGGACAGCCGATTACGCTACGAGCAGTACTTC
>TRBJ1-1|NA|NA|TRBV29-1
CSVQGKNTEAFF
TGCAGCGTTCAGGGTAAGAACACTGAAGCTTTCTTT
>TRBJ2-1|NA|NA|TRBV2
CASTDLGFGDNEQFF
TGTGCCAGCACCGACTTGGGGTTTGGGGACAATGAGCAGTTCTTC
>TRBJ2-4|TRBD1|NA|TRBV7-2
CASSQGQGGTKNIQYF
TGTGCCAGCAGCCAGGGACAGGGAGGGACCAAAAACATTCAGTACTTC
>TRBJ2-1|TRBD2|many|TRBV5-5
CASSIDTSAGGGYNEQFF
TGTGCCAGCAGCATCGACACGTCGGCGGGGGGAGGCTACAATGAGCAGTTCTTC
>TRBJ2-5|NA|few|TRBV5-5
CASSSEGARYQETQYF
TGTGCCAGCAGCAGTGAAGGGGCTCGGTACCAAGAGACCCAGTACTTC
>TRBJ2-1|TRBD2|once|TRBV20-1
CSARPTGAGRYNEQFF
TGCAGTGCTAGACCGACCGGAGCGGGGCGGTACAATGAGCAGTTCTTC
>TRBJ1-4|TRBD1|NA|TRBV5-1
CASSLGQGGLREKLFF
TGCGCCAGCAGCTTGGGACAGGGAGGCCTTCGTGAAAAACTGTTTTTT
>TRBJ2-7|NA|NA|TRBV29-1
CSVVAGQLYEQYF
TGCAGCGTTGTGGCCGGACAACTCTACGAGCAGTACTTC
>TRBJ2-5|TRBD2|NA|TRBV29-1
CSVAAQRGQETQYF
TGCAGCGTTGCAGCCCAGCGGGGGCAAGAGACCCAGTACTTC
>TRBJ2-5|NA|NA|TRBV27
CASSLSLNREETQYF
TGTGCCAGCAGTTTATCTCTAAACAGGGAAGAGACCCAGTACTTC